One T cell receptor (beta chain) is described in this entry. Researchers ran the PCR with 60 Vbeta and 13 Jbeta primers. Here immunoSEQ multiplex PCR was the method, and the copy in TCRdb shows in-frame clones only, minus some. Here the sample spans roughly 100,000 clones, about two thirds being singletons. The data derive from a study of cytomegalovirus exposure and HLA in healthy donors. Donors counted as nominally healthy when sampled, yet unrecorded immune exposures were likely. Germline values: CDR1 GTSNPN, CDR2 SVGIG (reference sequence). The CDR3 totals 14 residues. Trimming stripped 2 bases from V and 0 bases from J, with 8 bases between.

The sample taken for sequencing was PBMCs. This chain joins TRBV30 and TRBJ1-5; D is unclear. This TCR came from a boy younger than 18 in good health and CMV-seronegative. CDR3 DNA: TGTGCCTGGAGTTCCGGAGATAGCAATCAGCCCCAGCATTTT. This gives the protein CAWSSGDSNQPQHF.